The 22 T cell receptor beta chains in this list originate from one sample, sequenced in a study of T cells after yellow fever vaccination. From the 5' RACE reads, TCRdb called clonotypes with MiXCR, one entry per CDR3 protein. The sample has hundreds of thousands of distinct CDR3 sequences, about a sixth seen once; the top ten hold about 18%. This material consisted of PBMCs, taken 5 to 6 days after the first yellow fever vaccination. These receptors all come from a man in his late teens or twenties who received the YFV17D yellow fever vaccine.

Concerning this clonotype itself: An end of the junction differs from the germline gene, which may be a read error. The chain joins TRBV30 to TRBJ2-3; tentatively, D is TRBD1 or TRBD2 (5 bases each). The CDR3 is 14 amino acids. Germline CDR1 is GTSNPN and CDR2 is SVGIG (reference sequence). The chain's CDR3 is CAGSGWGPTDTQYF. CDR3 DNA sequence: TGTGCCGGGAGTGGTTGGGGCCCGACAGATACGCAGTATTTT.

The chain carries TRBV5-6 and TRBJ2-7; TRBD1 is a possible D gene (7 bases). This CDR3 spans 15 amino acids. V lost 4 bases, J lost 0 bases, and 14 bases lay in between. Per germline, CDR1 SGHDT and CDR2 YYEEEE. This CDR3 is CASSQGGHDSYEQYF. The CDR3 DNA sequence: TGTGCCAGCAGCCAGGGGGGACACGACTCCTACGAGCAGTACTTC. The complete variable domain, with remaining parts taken from reference TRBV5-6 and TRBJ2-7, reads DAGVTQSPTHLIKTRGQQVTLRCSPKSGHDTVSWYQQALGQGPQFIFQYYEEEERQRGNFPDRFSGHQFPNYSSELNVNALLLGDSALYLCASSQGGHDSYEQYFGPGTRLTVT.

This clonotype was observed a few times. Here the CDR3 DNA reads TGTGCCAGCAGTCACAACAGGGGCAAGAACTATGGCTACACCTTC. Translated, it gives CASSHNRGKNYGYTF. V usage is TRBV6-2 or TRBV6-3 and J usage is TRBJ1-2; the match to TRBD1 covers 7 bases. The CDR3 length is 15 residues. CDR1 is MNHEY, CDR2 SVGEGT, per germline. With V trimmed by 5 bases and J by 2 bases, 8 bases remained unmatched.

This clonotype occurred once. The chain has TRBV6-5 and TRBJ2-1, with no clear D. The V end lost 2 bases, the J end lost 6 bases, and 8 bases lay between the germline ends. Germline loops: CDR1 MNHEY, CDR2 SVGAGI. CDR3 length equals 13 residues. The CDR3 DNA follows: TGTGCCAGCAGTTACGGCCTCTTCAATGAGCAGTTCTTC. Protein product: CASSYGLFNEQFF.

This clonotype was counted only a few times. The CDR3 loop is CASSQSIAGTLNEQFF. The CDR3 DNA is TGCGCCAGCAGCCAATCCATCGCCGGGACTCTCAATGAGCAGTTCTTC. This chain uses TRBV4-3 with TRBJ2-1; possible D gene TRBD2, 6 bases. The ends were cut back, 2 bases at V and 6 bases at J, with 17 bases in the middle. The germline V gene has CDR1 LGHNA and CDR2 YSLEER. The CDR3 covers 16 residues.

V and J are TRBV12-3 or TRBV12-4 and TRBJ2-7; D remains ambiguous. The ends were cut back, 5 bases at V and 3 bases at J, with 11 bases in the middle. The CDR3 runs 13 residues. Written as DNA, the CDR3 is TGTGCCAGCAGTCGGGCAACCGTCTACGAGCAGTACGTC. Translated, it gives CASSRATVYEQYV.

V usage is TRBV12-3 or TRBV12-4 and J usage is TRBJ2-6; a weak D match, TRBD1 (6 bases). Trimming took 4 bases from V and 0 from J, leaving 19 bases between them. The CDR3 covers 19 residues. The CDR3 reads CASSSASLRDNSGANVLTF. The CDR3 nucleotides are TGTGCCAGCAGTTCTGCCAGCCTCCGGGACAACTCTGGGGCCAACGTCCTGACTTTC.

The V call is TRBV4-1, the J call TRBJ2-7, with unresolved D. Trimming shortened V by 1 base and J by 3 bases, and 13 bases separated the two germline ends. Germline lookup yields CDR1 MGHRA and CDR2 YSYEKL. The CDR3 consists of 15 residues. DNA for the CDR3: TGCGCCAGCAGCCAAGTAAAGCAGGCCCTCTACGAGCAGTACTTC. Encoded protein: CASSQVKQALYEQYF.

This chain connects TRBV18 to TRBJ2-7, with D perhaps matching TRBD1 (6 bases). CDR3 length: 15 residues. Trimming pared 3 bases from V and 0 bases from J, leaving 12 bases between. Per germline, CDR1 KGHSH and CDR2 LQKENI. CDR3 residues: CASSPPGAGSYEQYF. DNA for the CDR3: TGTGCCAGCTCACCGCCAGGGGCAGGCTCCTACGAGCAGTACTTC. Looking up the rest from reference TRBV18 and TRBJ2-7 gives the full variable domain: NAGVMQNPRHLVRRRGQEARLRCSPMKGHSHVYWYRQLPEEGLKFMVYLQKENIIDESGMPKERFSAEFPKEGPSILRIQQVVRGDSAAYFCASSPPGAGSYEQYFGPGTRLTVT.

V is TRBV9 and J is TRBJ2-5; TRBD1 or TRBD2 may be the D gene (6 bases each). The germline CDR1 and CDR2 sequences are SGDLS and YYNGEE. With 2 bases removed from V and 2 bases from J, the gap between germline ends came to 19 bases. The CDR3 extends over 17 amino acids. The CDR3: CASSVATGGGTQETQYF. CDR3 nucleotides: TGTGCCAGCAGCGTGGCTACAGGAGGGGGGACTCAAGAGACCCAGTACTTC.

The V call is TRBV12-3 or TRBV12-4, the J call TRBJ1-6; 8 bases line up with TRBD1. The ends lost 8 bases at V and 5 bases at J; junction bases unmatched: 11. The CDR3 is made up of 16 amino acids. The chain's CDR3 is CASYLGWGQDNSPLHF. The CDR3 DNA follows: TGTGCCAGCTATCTGGGATGGGGACAGGATAATTCACCCCTCCACTTT.

The chain couples TRBV5-1 to TRBJ2-7, with TRBD1 as a possible D gene (7 bases). Germline CDR1 reads SGHRS; CDR2 reads YFSETQ. The CDR3 spans 17 residues. The germline V and J ends were trimmed by 1 base and 2 bases, with 19 bases remaining between them. DNA for the CDR3: TGCGCCAGCAGCTTGCAGGGGGGACTCAACGACGCCTACGAGCAGTACTTC. Amino acids: CASSLQGGLNDAYEQYF.

In its sample, this clonotype was seen a few times. CDR3 bases: TGCGCCAGCAGCTTCGAGACAGGGCAGAACTATGGCTACACCTTC. As protein: CASSFETGQNYGYTF. The rearrangement uses TRBV5-1 and TRBJ1-2; 7 positions agree with TRBD1. The CDR3 is 15 amino acids. Germline CDR1 SGHRS, CDR2 YFSETQ. With V trimmed by 2 bases and J by 2 bases, 6 bases remained unmatched.

In the case of this clonotype: This may come from a read error, since a much larger clone is one base off. This chain joins TRBV20-1 and TRBJ2-1; tentatively, D is TRBD1 or TRBD2 (5 bases each). There are 14 residues in the CDR3. Trimming cost V 6 bases and J 7 bases, with 19 bases left between them. The germline V gene has CDR1 DFQATT and CDR2 SNEGSKA (reference sequence). This CDR3 is CSAGRGPATNEQFF. In DNA, the CDR3 is TGCAGTGCAGGACGGGGCCCCGCTACAAATGAGCAGTTCTTC.

The J gene is TRBJ2-5, the V gene TRBV4-1, with 13 bases fitting TRBD2. The CDR3 covers 18 residues. The V gene end was trimmed by 1 base and the J gene end by 2 bases; junction bases not matched to a gene: 7. Germline CDR1 reads MGHRA; CDR2 reads YSYEKL. CDR3 protein: CASSQASGTSGEQETQYF. CDR3 bases: TGCGCCAGCAGCCAAGCTTCCGGGACTAGCGGGGAGCAAGAGACCCAGTACTTC.

This clonotype has ten or more counts. The genes are TRBV5-1 and TRBJ1-5; 8 bases fit TRBD1. In germline, CDR1 is SGHRS, CDR2 YFSETQ. V shed 4 bases, J shed 5 bases, and the junction held 5 bases outside the gene matches. This CDR3 has 14 amino acids. CDR3 protein: CASSADRGDQPQHF. CDR3 DNA: TGCGCCAGCAGCGCAGACAGGGGTGATCAGCCCCAGCATTTT.

The V gene is TRBV5-1, the J gene TRBJ2-5, with D tentatively TRBD2 (5 bases). Between the trimmed V and J ends, which lost 0 bases and 4 bases, there was a span of 16 bases. CDR3 size: 16 residues. From germline, CDR1 is SGHRS and CDR2 YFSETQ. CDR3 loop: CASSLGLAVSPETQYF. The CDR3 coding sequence is TGCGCCAGCAGCTTGGGGCTAGCCGTCTCCCCAGAGACCCAGTACTTC. Full variable domain (remainder filled in from reference TRBV5-1 and TRBJ2-5): KAGVTQTPRYLIKTRGQQVTLSCSPISGHRSVSWYQQTPGQGLQFLFEYFSETQRNKGNFPGRFSGRQFSNSRSEMNVSTLELGDSALYLCASSLGLAVSPETQYFGPGTRLLVL.

This clonotype was seen more than once but under ten times. The chain joins TRBV7-2 to TRBJ2-1; the D gene is possibly TRBD2 (6 bases). CDR1 and CDR2 from the germline V gene are SGHTA and FQGNSA. The V end was cut by 2 bases, the J end by 6 bases, with 11 bases between. CDR3 length: 14 amino acids. The CDR3 protein is CASSLMGGLNEQFF. The CDR3 DNA sequence: TGTGCCAGCAGCTTAATGGGGGGTCTCAATGAGCAGTTCTTC.

The chain carries TRBV7-9 and TRBJ2-3; the D call may be TRBD1 or TRBD2 (5 bases each). The V gene's germline CDR1 is SEHNR and CDR2 FQNEAQ (reference sequence). Deletions cut 3 bases from V and 0 bases from J, with 10 bases between. This CDR3 is 15 amino acids long. The CDR3 sequence: CASSFRGRSTDTQYF. DNA of the CDR3: TGTGCCAGCAGCTTCCGGGGCCGGAGCACAGATACGCAGTATTTT.

This chain joins TRBV11-2 and TRBJ2-7, with 11 bases aligning to TRBD2. V lost 1 base and J lost 3; bases outside the gene matches: 11. CDR3 length equals 18 residues. Germline V gene lookup returns CDR1 SGHAT and CDR2 FQNNGV. The CDR3 sequence: CASSLGRLAGLRRYEQYF. DNA of the CDR3: TGTGCCAGCAGCTTAGGTCGACTAGCGGGGCTCCGCCGCTACGAGCAGTACTTC.

This clonotype was recorded a few times. The V and J genes are TRBV7-2 and TRBJ1-2; D gene ambiguous. The ends were cut back, 4 bases at V and 4 bases at J, with 16 bases in the middle. CDR3 length equals 15 residues. The germline gives CDR1 SGHTA, CDR2 FQGNSA. The CDR3, as DNA: TGTGCCAGCAGCTCCGAGGCCTTTTGGGGCTATGGCTACACCTTC. Amino acid sequence: CASSSEAFWGYGYTF.

In this sample, this clonotype turned up a few times. The gene calls are TRBV6-6 and TRBJ2-1; D is uncertain. This CDR3 contains 12 residues. Per germline, CDR1 MNHNY and CDR2 SVGAGI (reference sequence). V lost 5 bases to trimming and J lost 6 bases, with 8 bases between them. Here the CDR3 reads CASSPAPNEQFF. The CDR3, as DNA: TGTGCCAGCAGTCCGGCCCCCAATGAGCAGTTCTTC.